Each of the 29 T cell receptor beta chains below was sequenced from the same sample in a study of OX40 agonist ivuxolimab in advanced cancers. TCRdb's table, derived via immunoSEQ multiplex PCR, lists solely in-frame clones and lacks some. The table has tens of thousands of clones, approximately 78% seen once. Sample: CD4+ or CD8+ T cells sorted from blood, taken in a trial of the OX40 agonist ivuxolimab. All receptors derive from an adult with an advanced solid tumor such as melanoma, head and neck, liver or kidney cancer.

V gene TRBV27 combines with J gene TRBJ1-6; D is undetermined. V lost 6 bases and J lost 5, with 11 bases in between. Looked up from germline, CDR1 is MNHEY and CDR2 is SMNVEV (reference sequence). The CDR3 spans 14 residues. CDR3 sequence reads: CASSEIRDNSPLHF. DNA of the CDR3: TGTGCCAGCAGCGAGATCCGGGATAATTCACCCCTCCACTTT.

The V gene is TRBV9, the J gene TRBJ2-3; TRBD1 is a possible D gene (5 bases). Trimming shortened V by 3 bases and J by 0 bases, and 14 bases separated the two germline ends. This CDR3 spans 16 amino acids. Germline loops: CDR1 SGDLS, CDR2 YYNGEE. CDR3 in DNA: TGTGCCAGCAGCGGAAACAGGTTTCCGAGCACAGATACGCAGTATTTT. Residues: CASSGNRFPSTDTQYF.

The chain links TRBV7-2 to TRBJ2-3; TRBD2 matches at 7 bases. The CDR3 sequence is 15 residues long. V was clipped by 5 bases and J by 1 base; unmatched bases: 6. Germline values: CDR1 SGHTA, CDR2 FQGNSA. This CDR3 reads CASSPAGIRTDTQYF. The CDR3 DNA follows: TGTGCCAGCAGCCCAGCGGGAATTCGCACAGATACGCAGTATTTT.

This clone is medium-sized within its sample. The rearrangement uses TRBV7-6 and TRBJ2-2; no definite D call. Germline CDR1 is SGHVS and CDR2 is FNYEAQ. The V and J ends lost 1 base and 3 bases respectively, with 6 bases between them. The CDR3 sequence is 14 residues long. The CDR3 coding sequence is TGTGCCAGCAGCTTAGTATACGACACCGGGGAGCTGTTTTTT. Its translation is CASSLVYDTGELFF.

The rearrangement links TRBV28 to TRBJ1-2; D is unresolved. Germline V gene lookup returns CDR1 MDHEN and CDR2 SYDVKM. The V end was cut by 5 bases, the J end by 1 base, with 2 bases between. This CDR3 has 11 residues. Written as DNA, the CDR3 is TGTGCCAGCAGTATTAACTATGGCTACACCTTC. This sequence encodes CASSINYGYTF.

The rearrangement joins TRBV5-6 to TRBJ1-3; D ambiguous. The germline V gene encodes CDR1 SGHDT and CDR2 YYEEEE. The CDR3 runs 14 residues. V lost 4 bases to trimming and J lost 4 bases, with 12 bases between them. The CDR3 region has the DNA TGTGCCAGCAGCCTGCGGTCCCCGGGAAACACCATATATTTT. This gives the protein CASSLRSPGNTIYF.

The chain employs TRBV2 and TRBJ1-5, with a weak D call TRBD1 (5 bases). V lost 7 bases, J lost 3 bases, and 10 bases lay in between. The CDR3 length is 13 residues. CDR1 is SNHLY, CDR2 FYNNEI, per germline. The CDR3 protein is CASMGDTNQPQHF. The DNA for the CDR3 is TGTGCCAGCATGGGGGATACCAATCAGCCCCAGCATTTT.

The V call is TRBV7-6, the J call TRBJ2-2; D may be TRBD1 (6 bases). The CDR3 covers 16 residues. V lost 2 bases to trimming and J lost 0 bases, with 10 bases between them. Germline V gene sequence: CDR1 SGHVS, CDR2 FNYEAQ. CDR3 region: CASSLMGASNTGELFF. The CDR3 region has the DNA TGTGCCAGCAGCTTAATGGGGGCATCGAACACCGGGGAGCTGTTTTTT. The complete variable domain, with remaining parts taken from reference TRBV7-6 and TRBJ2-2, reads GAGVSQSPRYKVTKRGQDVALRCDPISGHVSLYWYRQALGQGPEFLTYFNYEAQQDKSGLPNDRFSAERPEGSISTLTIQRTEQRDSAMYRCASSLMGASNTGELFFGEGSRLTVL.

The chain carries TRBV6-6 and TRBJ2-7; D might be TRBD1 or TRBD2, each matching 5 bases. Germline CDR1 and CDR2: MNHNY and SVGAGI (reference sequence). V was pared by 5 bases and J by 3 bases, with 11 bases between. This CDR3 is 13 amino acids long. This chain's CDR3 is CASSKGTIYEQYF. CDR3 nucleotides: TGTGCCAGCAGTAAAGGGACGATCTACGAGCAGTACTTC.

The chain carries TRBV9 and TRBJ1-1; no clear D. V shed 0 bases and J shed 5 bases, with 14 bases lying between them. In germline, CDR1 is SGDLS, CDR2 YYNGEE. This CDR3 contains 15 residues. CDR3 loop: CASSVEGILGTEAFF. The CDR3 DNA follows: TGTGCCAGCAGCGTAGAGGGCATCTTGGGTACTGAAGCTTTCTTT.

The CDR3 reads CASNRGNYGYTF. The CDR3 nucleotides read TGTGCCAGCAATCGGGGTAACTATGGCTACACCTTC. The V gene is TRBV2, the J gene TRBJ1-2; no clear D gene. Trimming removed 7 bases at V and 1 base at J, with 7 bases between. The CDR3 totals 12 residues. Germline V gene sequence: CDR1 SNHLY, CDR2 FYNNEI.

The gene calls are TRBV6-5 and TRBJ1-2, with unresolved D. The CDR3 consists of 11 residues. Trimming took off 5 bases at V and 2 bases at J, with 3 bases between the two ends. CDR1 is MNHEY, CDR2 SVGAGI, per germline. The CDR3 DNA sequence: TGTGCCAGCAGTAACAACTATGGCTACACCTTC. Protein sequence: CASSNNYGYTF.

The chain uses TRBV11-3 and TRBJ1-5; D not certain. Germline loops: CDR1 SGHNT, CDR2 YENEEA. CDR3 length: 13 amino acids. V lost 5 bases, J lost 5 bases, and 10 bases lay in between. The CDR3 protein is CASSLRPDQPQHF. As DNA, the CDR3 is TGTGCCAGCAGCCTAAGGCCAGATCAGCCCCAGCATTTT.

This chain joins TRBV7-9 and TRBJ2-1; D might be TRBD2 (6 bases). The V gene's germline CDR1 is SEHNR and CDR2 FQNEAQ (reference sequence). V was clipped by 5 bases and J by 0 bases, with 11 bases between them. CDR3 length: 15 residues. The CDR3 is CASSPDYTSYNEQFF. Here the CDR3 DNA reads TGTGCCAGCAGCCCGGACTATACCTCCTACAATGAGCAGTTCTTC.

The chain has TRBV7-2 and TRBJ2-1, with D unclear. This CDR3 spans 15 amino acids. CDR1 and CDR2 (germline): SGHTA, FQGNSA. The V end lost 1 base, the J end lost 8 bases, and 15 bases lay between the germline ends. CDR3 region: CASSLETLGVHEQFF. As DNA, the CDR3 is TGTGCCAGCAGCTTAGAGACCCTAGGTGTCCATGAGCAGTTCTTC.

Comment on this clone: An end of the junction differs from the germline gene, which may be a read error. This chain joins TRBV7-2 and TRBJ1-2; D may be TRBD1 (5 bases). This CDR3 has 16 amino acids. Germline CDR1 reads SGHTA; CDR2 reads FQGNSA. The CDR3 sequence is CASSQDLEQDLYGYTF. The CDR3 coding sequence is TGCGCCAGCAGCCAAGATCTCGAACAGGACCTCTATGGCTACACCTTC.

The chain carries TRBV5-4 and TRBJ2-1, with 9 bases aligning to TRBD2. CDR1 SGHNT and CDR2 YYREEE come from the germline V gene (reference sequence). There are 15 residues in the CDR3. With V trimmed by 2 bases and J by 4 bases, 4 bases remained unmatched. CDR3 nucleotides: TGTGCCAGCAGCTTTCGTAGCGGGGGTTACAATGAGCAGTTCTTC. Protein: CASSFRSGGYNEQFF.

The gene calls are TRBV7-2 and TRBJ2-5; tentatively, D is TRBD2 (5 bases). V was pared by 7 bases and J by 7 bases, with 19 bases between. CDR3 length: 14 residues. Looked up from germline, CDR1 is SGHTA and CDR2 is FQGNSA. The CDR3 loop is CASTNMDSRRTQYF. DNA for the CDR3: TGTGCCAGCACCAACATGGACTCCCGGCGGACCCAGTACTTC.

This chain uses TRBV11-2 with TRBJ2-2; D not certain. The CDR3 totals 15 residues. V shed 5 bases and J shed 5 bases, with 15 bases lying between them. Per the germline V gene, CDR1 is SGHAT and CDR2 is FQNNGV. CDR3 amino acids: CASSKTDRATGELFF. The CDR3, as DNA: TGTGCCAGCAGCAAAACGGATAGAGCGACCGGGGAGCTGTTTTTT.

The chain joins TRBV7-8 to TRBJ1-6; D is perhaps TRBD1 (6 bases). CDR3 size: 17 residues. Germline CDR1 and CDR2: SGHVS and FQNEAQ. Deletions cut 0 bases from V and 0 bases from J, with 9 bases between. CDR3 amino acids: CASSLAGGPSYNSPLHF. In DNA, the CDR3 is TGTGCCAGCAGCTTAGCGGGGGGGCCCTCCTATAATTCACCCCTCCACTTT. Full variable domain (missing parts from reference TRBV7-8 and TRBJ1-6): GAGVSQSPRYKVAKRGQDVALRCDPISGHVSLFWYQQALGQGPEFLTYFQNEAQLDKSGLPSDRFFAERPEGSVSTLKIQRTQQEDSAVYLCASSLAGGPSYNSPLHFGNGTRLTVT.

The J gene is TRBJ2-7, the V gene TRBV9; no firm D call. The CDR3 runs to 14 residues. V lost 0 bases and J 2 bases, leaving 9 bases between the germline ends. Germline values: CDR1 SGDLS, CDR2 YYNGEE. CDR3 nucleotides: TGTGCCAGCAGCGTAGGAGGCAGTACCTACGAGCAGTACTTC. It yields the protein CASSVGGSTYEQYF.

The rearrangement uses TRBV2 and TRBJ1-6; perhaps TRBD1 as D (6 bases). The CDR3 loop spans 15 amino acids. Germline V CDR1 and CDR2: SNHLY, FYNNEI. The ends were cut back, 1 base at V and 7 bases at J, with 11 bases in the middle. The CDR3 DNA reads as TGTGCCAGCAGTGAAGACAGGGAGTGGAATTCACCCCTCCACTTT. It encodes CASSEDREWNSPLHF. Based on the CDR3 plus reference TRBV2 and TRBJ1-6, the full variable domain is EPEVTQTPSHQVTQMGQEVILRCVPISNHLYFYWYRQILGQKVEFLVSFYNNEISEKSEIFDDQFSVERPDGSNFTLKIRSTKLEDSAMYFCASSEDREWNSPLHFGNGTRLTVT.

This clone was found once. V and J are TRBV19 and TRBJ2-3, with a tentative D call TRBD1 (6 bases). The V gene's germline CDR1 is LNHDA and CDR2 SQIVND (reference sequence). Trimming removed 6 bases at V and 4 bases at J, with 11 bases between. This CDR3 is built from 13 residues. The CDR3 nucleotides read TGTGCCAGTAGATCAGGGGTCTCAGATACGCAGTATTTT. It codes for CASRSGVSDTQYF.

The rearrangement uses TRBV7-9 and TRBJ1-5; no reliable D call. The V end lost 1 base, the J end lost 3 bases, and 13 bases lay between the germline ends. CDR1 is SEHNR, CDR2 FQNEAQ, per germline (reference sequence). The CDR3 runs 16 residues. The DNA for the CDR3 is TGTGCCAGCAGCTTAGAGGGCCCCGTACCCAATCAGCCCCAGCATTTT. This codes for CASSLEGPVPNQPQHF.

The CDR3 here is CASSGLAGGPGETQYF. CDR3 DNA: TGTGCCAGTAGTGGTCTAGCGGGAGGGCCAGGGGAGACCCAGTACTTC. This chain joins TRBV19 and TRBJ2-5; TRBD2 agrees at 12 bases. V lost 5 bases and J lost 5; bases outside the gene matches: 9. The length of the CDR3 is 16 residues. CDR1 and CDR2 (germline): LNHDA, SQIVND (reference sequence).

The chain carries TRBV28 and TRBJ1-2; TRBD1 matches at 8 bases. In germline, CDR1 is MDHEN, CDR2 SYDVKM. The CDR3 is 14 residues long. Trimming took 5 bases from V and 3 from J; bases not matched to a gene: 5. In nucleotides, the CDR3 is TGTGCCAGCAGTCTAAGGACAGGGCACTATGGCTACACCTTC. Translating it yields CASSLRTGHYGYTF.

This clone was seen repeatedly, ten times or more. J is TRBJ1-1 and V is TRBV10-2; the D gene is possibly TRBD1 (5 bases). The CDR3 totals 14 residues. Trimming stripped 6 bases from V and 1 base from J, with 12 bases between. Looked up from germline, CDR1 is WSHSY and CDR2 is SAAADI. CDR3 residues: CASSSSGGNTEAFF. The CDR3 nucleotides read TGCGCCAGCAGCTCGAGTGGGGGGAACACTGAAGCTTTCTTT.

In its sample, this clone was seen a few times. The rearrangement links TRBV6-1 to TRBJ1-1, with 7 bases that match TRBD1. V lost 8 bases to trimming and J lost 1 base; unmatched junction nucleotides: 7. CDR3 size: 14 residues. CDR1 is MNHNS and CDR2 is SASEGT in the germline V gene. The CDR3 region is CASVRTGKNTEAFF. In DNA form, the CDR3 reads TGTGCCAGCGTTCGGACAGGTAAGAACACTGAAGCTTTCTTT.

The chain has TRBV19 and TRBJ1-2; D unclear. Germline V gives CDR1 LNHDA, CDR2 SQIVND (reference sequence). Trimming took off 0 bases at V and 4 bases at J, with 3 bases between the two ends. The CDR3 runs 12 residues. CDR3 protein: CASSIEGYGYTF. The CDR3 DNA reads as TGTGCCAGTAGTATAGAAGGCTATGGCTACACCTTC.